The 21 T cell receptor beta chains below all came from one sample that was sequenced in a study of identical twins. TCRdb called the 5' RACE reads again in MiXCR, with one record for every CDR3 protein. The table lists 1,800,000 or so distinct CDR3 sequences, 25% to 35% of them singletons, with around 0.25% in the top ten. Sequenced material: cord blood. Source of these receptors: a newborn girl in good health.

This clonotype was recorded a few times. The chain carries TRBV19 and TRBJ1-1; possibly TRBD1 for D (5 bases). This CDR3 is built from 12 residues. The V end was cut by 10 bases, the J end by 11 bases, with 20 bases between. Germline-derived CDR1 and CDR2 are LNHDA and SQIVND (reference sequence). The CDR3 reads CATVNRPGGAFF. CDR3 nucleotide sequence: TGTGCCACCGTAAACAGGCCTGGAGGGGCTTTCTTT.

The rearrangement joins TRBV9 to TRBJ2-5, with D perhaps matching TRBD2 (7 bases). The CDR3 extends over 15 amino acids. The V gene's germline CDR1 is SGDLS and CDR2 YYNGEE. V lost 0 bases and J 11 bases, leaving 20 bases between the germline ends. CDR3: CASSVAGRGVLEQYF. Here the CDR3 DNA reads TGTGCCAGCAGCGTAGCGGGGAGGGGGGTACTTGAGCAGTACTTC. Looking up the rest from reference TRBV9 and TRBJ2-5 gives the full variable domain: DSGVTQTPKHLITATGQRVTLRCSPRSGDLSVYWYQQSLDQGLQFLIQYYNGEERAKGNILERFSAQQFPDLHSELNLSSLELGDSALYFCASSVAGRGVLEQYFGPGTRLLVL.

As regards this clonotype: At one of its ends the junction is not consistent with the germline gene, which may arise from a read error. The genes are TRBV7-2 and TRBJ2-5; 7 nucleotides align to TRBD2. CDR3 length equals 12 residues. Germline V CDR1 and CDR2: SGHTA, FQGNSA. The chain's CDR3 is CVSKAGLNEQYF. In nucleotides, the CDR3 is TGTGTCAGCAAAGCGGGACTCAATGAGCAGTACTTC.

This chain links TRBV4-1 with TRBJ2-5; D may be TRBD1 or TRBD2 (5 bases each). Trimming removed 8 bases at V and 11 bases at J, with 27 bases between. The CDR3 covers 15 residues. Germline V gene lookup returns CDR1 MGHRA and CDR2 YSYEKL. Here the CDR3 DNA reads TGCGCCAGCGGACCCTGGGCGGTGGGACCCAATGAGCAGTACTTC. This sequence encodes CASGPWAVGPNEQYF.

J is TRBJ2-3 and V is TRBV2; D may match TRBD1 or TRBD2 (5 bases each). The CDR3 is 14 residues long. V was trimmed by 4 bases and J by 0 bases, leaving 8 bases between them. Germline CDR1 reads SNHLY; CDR2 reads FYNNEI. In DNA, the CDR3 is TGTGCCAGCAGTGCCGGGGACAGCACAGATACGCAGTATTTT. This encodes CASSAGDSTDTQYF. Full variable domain (outside the CDR3, taken from reference TRBV2 and TRBJ2-3): EPEVTQTPSHQVTQMGQEVILRCVPISNHLYFYWYRQILGQKVEFLVSFYNNEISEKSEIFDDQFSVERPDGSNFTLKIRSTKLEDSAMYFCASSAGDSTDTQYFGPGTRLTVL.

This clonotype was counted a few times. V gene TRBV27 combines with J gene TRBJ1-1; D possibly corresponds to TRBD1 (5 bases). Between the trimmed V and J ends, which lost 3 bases and 0 bases, there was a span of 8 bases. Per germline, CDR1 MNHEY and CDR2 SMNVEV (reference sequence). The CDR3 is 14 residues long. This CDR3 reads CASSFVGLNTEAFF. Written as DNA, the CDR3 is TGTGCCAGCAGTTTCGTGGGGCTGAACACTGAAGCTTTCTTT.

This clonotype turned up a few times. This chain links TRBV7-2 with TRBJ2-7; 8 positions agree with TRBD2. The CDR3 covers 17 residues. The germline V gene encodes CDR1 SGHTA and CDR2 FQGNSA. The V and J ends lost 2 bases and 1 base, in that order; junction bases with no gene match: 10. The DNA of the CDR3 is TGTGCCAGCAGCTTATTGGTGCGCGGGGGGAAGTCCTACGAGCAGTACTTC. It specifies CASSLLVRGGKSYEQYF.

DNA for the CDR3: TGCGCCAGCAGCTTGGCCCCGACTAGCGGGAGAAGAGATACGCAGTATTTT. It codes for CASSLAPTSGRRDTQYF. This rearrangement joins TRBV5-1 to TRBJ2-3; 12 positions match TRBD2. The CDR3 is made up of 17 amino acids. Germline loops: CDR1 SGHRS, CDR2 YFSETQ. The J segment lost 5 bases and the V segment lost 0 bases, leaving 7 bases of the junction unmatched.

This clonotype has a handful of counts. The rearrangement links TRBV7-9 to TRBJ2-3; a possible D gene is TRBD2 (6 bases). CDR3 length: 16 amino acids. Deletions cut 5 bases from V and 0 bases from J, with 15 bases between. Germline values: CDR1 SEHNR, CDR2 FQNEAQ (reference sequence). CDR3: CASSARLGFSTDTQYF. In DNA, the CDR3 is TGTGCCAGCAGCGCTCGACTAGGGTTCAGCACAGATACGCAGTATTTT.

The chain is built from TRBV7-2 and TRBJ2-1, with TRBD2 matching 9 bases. The germline CDR1 and CDR2 sequences are SGHTA and FQGNSA. The CDR3 is made up of 15 amino acids. J lost 8 bases, V lost 5 bases, and 10 bases had no gene match. CDR3 in DNA: TGTGCCAGCAGCCAGACCGGGACTAGCATTCATGAGCAGTTCTTC. Its translation: CASSQTGTSIHEQFF.

This clonotype was seen once. This chain joins TRBV5-1 and TRBJ2-4; TRBD2 agrees at 9 bases. The CDR3 runs 16 residues. The germline gives CDR1 SGHRS, CDR2 YFSETQ. J gave up 3 bases and V 4 bases, and 8 bases lay outside the gene matches. The CDR3 nucleotides read TGCGCCAGCAGCCTAGGACTAGCGTCATTCAAAAACATTCAGTACTTC. It specifies CASSLGLASFKNIQYF.

The genes are TRBV4-2 and TRBJ2-1; TRBD1 agrees at 10 bases. V trimming: 0 bases; J trimming: 6 bases; junction bases outside the gene matches: 2. The germline gives CDR1 LGHNA, CDR2 YNFKEQ. The CDR3 totals 15 residues. The CDR3 reads CASSQDWTGGNEQFF. CDR3 bases: TGTGCCAGCAGCCAAGATTGGACAGGGGGCAATGAGCAGTTCTTC.

The J gene is TRBJ2-1, the V gene TRBV18; 9 positions match TRBD1. This CDR3 region has 12 residues. The germline CDR1 and CDR2 sequences are KGHSH and LQKENI. The V segment lost 6 bases and the J segment 14 bases; nucleotides outside the gene matches: 8. CDR3 sequence (DNA): TGTGCCAGCTCGCTTTCTCGGGACAGGGAGTTCTTC. Amino acid sequence: CASSLSRDREFF. Looking up the rest from reference TRBV18 and TRBJ2-1 gives the full variable domain: NAGVMQNPRHLVRRRGQEARLRCSPMKGHSHVYWYRQLPEEGLKFMVYLQKENIIDESGMPKERFSAEFPKEGPSILRIQQVVRGDSAAYFCASSLSRDREFFGPGTRLTVL.

This clonotype was found a few times. CDR3 DNA sequence: TGTGCCAGCAGCACCGATAGAAAGAGTGAGCAGTTCTTC. Its protein product is CASSTDRKSEQFF. The chain recombines TRBV9 with TRBJ2-1; no reliable D call. With 4 bases removed from V and 9 bases from J, the gap between germline ends came to 14 bases. There are 13 residues in the CDR3. Germline assignment: CDR1 SGDLS and CDR2 YYNGEE.

The J gene is TRBJ1-6, the V gene TRBV14; no clear D gene. The V and J ends lost 7 bases and 6 bases respectively, with 10 bases between them. CDR1 is SGHDN and CDR2 is FVKESK in the germline V gene. This CDR3 comprises 13 residues. The CDR3: CASIRYGNSPLHF. The CDR3 DNA follows: TGTGCCAGCATCCGCTATGGTAATTCACCCCTCCACTTT.

This clonotype occurred a few times. The chain recombines TRBV27 with TRBJ1-2; D might be TRBD1 (5 bases). Trimming took off 3 bases at V and 2 bases at J, with 16 bases between the two ends. The CDR3 consists of 16 residues. Germline V gene lookup returns CDR1 MNHEY and CDR2 SMNVEV (reference sequence). This chain's CDR3 is CASSLVRGGRNYGYTF. Written as DNA, the CDR3 is TGTGCCAGCAGTTTGGTGAGGGGAGGTCGGAACTATGGCTACACCTTC.

For this clonotype: With a much larger clone just one base away, this may be a read error. The genes are TRBV12-3 or TRBV12-4 and TRBJ1-2; D is uncertain. This CDR3 is 14 amino acids long. The CDR3 spells CASSFRRFNYGCTF. CDR3 nucleotide sequence: TGTGCCAGCAGTTTCCGACGGTTTAACTATGGCTGCACCTTC.

This clonotype was observed at least ten times. The gene calls are TRBV10-3 and TRBJ1-2; D remains unclear. Looked up from germline, CDR1 is ENHRY and CDR2 is SYGVKD. The CDR3 runs to 12 residues. Trimming removed 6 bases at V and 4 bases at J, with 9 bases between. CDR3 bases: TGTGCCATCAGGCGATACAGCTATGGCTACACCTTC. Its translation: CAIRRYSYGYTF.

J is TRBJ2-1 and V is TRBV3-1, with D tentatively TRBD1 or TRBD2 (5 bases each). The CDR3 spans 16 residues. V gave up 0 bases and J gave up 8 bases, with 17 bases separating them. CDR1 is LGHDT and CDR2 is YNNKEL in the germline V gene (reference sequence). CDR3 nucleotides: TGTGCCAGCAGCCAAGATCGGGGCATGGGGATATATGAGCAGTTCTTC. Translation gives CASSQDRGMGIYEQFF.

The J gene is TRBJ2-7, the V gene TRBV28, with D possibly matching TRBD1 (6 bases). The V gene lost 5 bases and the J gene lost 2 bases, with 13 bases spanning the gap. From germline, CDR1 is MDHEN and CDR2 SYDVKM. The CDR3 is made up of 14 amino acids. DNA for the CDR3: TGTGCCAGCAGTGAAGCCCGACAGGCCTACGAGCAGTACTTC. This sequence encodes CASSEARQAYEQYF. The whole variable domain, filled in from reference TRBV28 and TRBJ2-7, reads DVKVTQSSRYLVKRTGEKVFLECVQDMDHENMFWYRQDPGLGLRLIYFSYDVKMKEKGDIPEGYSVSREKKERFSLILESASTNQTSMYLCASSEARQAYEQYFGPGTRLTVT.

The genes are TRBV29-1 and TRBJ2-1; tentatively, D is TRBD2 (6 bases). This CDR3 spans 14 amino acids. V lost 6 bases and J lost 6, with 18 bases in between. Per the germline V gene, CDR1 is SQVTM and CDR2 is ANQGSEA. Written as DNA, the CDR3 is TGCAGCGTAGTGCGGGACTCGCGTACCAATGAGCAGTTCTTC. Protein: CSVVRDSRTNEQFF.